A single sample gave rise to the 12 T cell receptor beta chains below, sequenced in a study of shared clonotypes between healthy human individuals (dated by TCRdb to 2018 to 2021). Receptor amplification or capture employed the immunoSEQ multiplex PCR assay. TCRdb stores this immuneACCESS table with in-frame sequences only. Part of the clones is absent; in the studies checked, under half of the shortfall reflects unresolved V genes, and no reason is known for the rest. This sample gives about 770,000 clones in total; 72% of them show up just once. The ten largest clones capture approximately 1.8% of the sample. Source material: memory CD4+ T cells sorted from blood. The cell subset or site tag for this specimen amounts to: CD45RA-negative fraction. The receptors stem from a woman aged 25 to 39 in good health.

This clone was seen more than once but under ten times. V gene TRBV10-2 combines with J gene TRBJ2-1; tentative D call: TRBD1 (6 bases). The CDR3 spans 15 residues. Germline CDR1 reads WSHSY; CDR2 reads SAAADI. V dropped 8 bases and J dropped 0 bases, with 14 bases sitting between them. This CDR3 reads CASSSTGSSYNEQFF. As DNA, the CDR3 is TGCGCCAGCTCCTCGACAGGCAGCTCCTACAATGAGCAGTTCTTC.

The count of this clone is one. The chain joins TRBV28 to TRBJ2-2, with 14 positions matching TRBD2. Per germline, CDR1 MDHEN and CDR2 SYDVKM. The CDR3 contains 18 residues. V lost 5 bases and J lost 4; bases outside the gene matches: 9. CDR3 in DNA: TGTGCCAGCAGTGCCGGACTAGCGGGAGGTTTTAGCACCGGGGAGCTGTTTTTT. The encoded protein is CASSAGLAGGFSTGELFF.

The rearrangement joins TRBV10-3 to TRBJ1-5; 7 bases map to TRBD1. After removal of 3 bases from V and 0 bases from J, the junction contained 2 bases not matched to a gene. This CDR3 spans 15 amino acids. Germline V gene data show CDR1 as ENHRY and CDR2 as SYGVKD. The CDR3 loop reads CAISDRTGSNQPQHF. The CDR3 bases are TGTGCCATCAGTGACCGGACAGGTAGCAATCAGCCCCAGCATTTT.

J is TRBJ2-1 and V is TRBV11-3; 13 bases fit TRBD2. Germline lookup yields CDR1 SGHNT and CDR2 YENEEA. V lost 5 bases, J lost 6 bases, and 4 bases stayed unmatched. CDR3 length equals 15 residues. The CDR3, as DNA: TGTGCCAGCAGCCAAGGACTAGCGGGAGTCAATGAGCAGTTCTTC. It encodes CASSQGLAGVNEQFF.

The rearrangement joins TRBV27 to TRBJ1-4; unclear D gene. Germline values: CDR1 MNHEY, CDR2 SMNVEV (reference sequence). V dropped 3 bases and J dropped 5 bases, with 16 bases sitting between them. The CDR3 is 16 amino acids. CDR3 DNA sequence: TGTGCCAGCAGTTTGATGAGCCCTGCCACAAATGAAAAACTGTTTTTT. Translating it yields CASSLMSPATNEKLFF.

The rearrangement joins TRBV25-1 to TRBJ2-1; 9 bases map to TRBD1. Per germline, CDR1 MGHDK and CDR2 SYGVNS. The CDR3 length is 15 residues. The V and J ends lost 5 bases and 7 bases, in that order; junction bases with no gene match: 9. CDR3 in amino acids: CASSKAGTGSNEQFF. In DNA, the CDR3 is TGTGCCAGCAGTAAAGCCGGGACAGGGTCGAATGAGCAGTTCTTC.

The chain joins TRBV11-3 to TRBJ2-2; D is undetermined. Trimming took off 1 base at V and 0 bases at J, with 6 bases between the two ends. CDR3 length equals 15 residues. Per the germline V gene, CDR1 is SGHNT and CDR2 is YENEEA. CDR3 residues: CASSLVSSNTGELFF. CDR3 bases: TGTGCCAGCAGCTTAGTTAGCTCGAACACCGGGGAGCTGTTTTTT.

The chain carries TRBV6-1 and TRBJ1-3; D is undetermined. CDR1 is MNHNS, CDR2 SASEGT, per germline. V was cut by 10 bases and J by 3 bases, with 16 bases left in between. The CDR3 spans 14 residues. The CDR3 sequence: CAIREGMLGNTIYF. The CDR3 nucleotides are TGTGCCATCAGAGAGGGCATGCTTGGAAACACCATATATTTT.

The V call is TRBV7-6, the J call TRBJ1-5, with no clear D. CDR1 is SGHVS, CDR2 FNYEAQ, per germline. CDR3 length: 13 amino acids. V was shortened by 4 bases and J by 4 bases, with 8 bases between the two germline ends. The CDR3 DNA reads as TGTGCCAGCAGCTCCTTCGGTAATCAGCCCCAGCATTTT. This translates into CASSSFGNQPQHF.

This rearrangement joins TRBV28 to TRBJ2-1; no clear D. V was shortened by 2 bases and J by 11 bases, with 13 bases between the two germline ends. CDR3 length equals 13 residues. The germline V gene encodes CDR1 MDHEN and CDR2 SYDVKM. The DNA for the CDR3 is TGTGCCAGCAGTTTACTCGGGTCGGGCCAGCAGTTCTTC. Translated, it gives CASSLLGSGQQFF.

This clone was seen more than once but under ten times. The V and J genes are TRBV27 and TRBJ1-2; TRBD1 might be the D (6 bases). Looked up from germline, CDR1 is MNHEY and CDR2 is SMNVEV (reference sequence). The germline V and J ends were trimmed by 8 bases and 2 bases, with 15 bases remaining between them. The CDR3 totals 14 residues. CDR3 in DNA: TGTGCCAGCCGGGGGCTCGATACAAACTATGGCTACACCTTC. Translating gives CASRGLDTNYGYTF.

This clone has just one count. The chain couples TRBV21-1 to TRBJ1-2. TRBV21-1 is listed as a pseudogene. The CDR3 has 13 amino acids. The CDR3 here is CASSKRPAEGYTF. In nucleotides, the CDR3 is TGTGCCAGCAGCAAAAGGCCAGCGGAAGGCTACACCTTC.